This section outlines one TCR beta chain sequence together with its context. Using immunoSEQ multiplex PCR, the repertoire was profiled, and TCRdb retains in-frame clones only, with some absent. The sample carries roughly 500,000 clones, about 91% recorded once. These data belong to a study of Ad26.COV2.S vaccination and SARS-CoV-2 variants. Study background: Enrolled in COV1001, the donor was in the Ad26.COV2.S trial arm, which received the vaccine. Administration of Ad26.COV2.S was intramuscular, either once or twice 56 days apart.

Treatment denoted: 15 to 20 received Ad26.COV2.S at low or high dose, single or two shots; roughly 5 received placebo; per-sample allocation not given. All samples were drawn on day 63, counting from the first vaccine or placebo injection. Expressing Wuhan-strain SARS-CoV-2 spike, an Ad26 vector served as the vaccine. The receptor comes from a person between 18 and 65 years old who received the Ad26.COV2.S COVID-19 vaccine or a placebo. Specimen: peripheral blood, collected in a trial of Ad26.COV2.S vaccine versus placebo.

CDR3 bases: TGTGCCAGCAGCCCGCGGACTAGCGGAATCCAAGAGACCCAGTACTTC. Translating gives CASSPRTSGIQETQYF. V gene TRBV14 combines with J gene TRBJ2-5, with 10 bases that match TRBD2. The length of the CDR3 is 16 residues. Germline V gives CDR1 SGHDN, CDR2 FVKESK. V shed 4 bases and J 1 base; nucleotides not matched to a gene: 6.